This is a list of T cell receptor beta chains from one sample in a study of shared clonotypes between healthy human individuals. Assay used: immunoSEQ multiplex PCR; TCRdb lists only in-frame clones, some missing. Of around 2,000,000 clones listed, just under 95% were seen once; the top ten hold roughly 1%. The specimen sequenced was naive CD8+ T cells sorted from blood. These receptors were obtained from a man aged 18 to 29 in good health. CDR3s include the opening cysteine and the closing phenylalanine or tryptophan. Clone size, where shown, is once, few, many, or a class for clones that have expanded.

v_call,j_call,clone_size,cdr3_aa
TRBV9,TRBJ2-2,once,CASSVRGDPNTGELFF
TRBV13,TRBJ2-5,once,CASSLAGQGGETQYF
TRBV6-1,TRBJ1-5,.,CASSELSGHSNQPQHF
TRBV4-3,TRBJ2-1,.,CASSLRPGEEQFF
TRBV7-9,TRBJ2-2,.,CASRSGFRSGRASGELFF
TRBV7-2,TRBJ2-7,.,CASSSISHSGSSYEQYF
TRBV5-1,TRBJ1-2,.,CASSFGLQYGYTF
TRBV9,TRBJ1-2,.,CASSVGGRISPRDGYTF
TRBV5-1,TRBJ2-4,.,CASSLEGLPDIQYF
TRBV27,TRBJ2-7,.,CASSAPGTSGTYEQYF
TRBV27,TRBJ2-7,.,CASSSAPYEQYF
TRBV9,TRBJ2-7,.,CASSAGQGVSYEQYF
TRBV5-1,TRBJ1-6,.,CASSLAQKSSPLHF
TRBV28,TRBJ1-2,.,CASSPLDLVTMATPSKGYTF
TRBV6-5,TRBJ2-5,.,CASTNPAQGQETQYF
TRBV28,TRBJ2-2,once,CASSFRGQGKSSAGELFF
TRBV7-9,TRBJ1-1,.,CASSYRTGMNTEAFF
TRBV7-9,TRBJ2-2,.,CASSLVGWTNTGELFF
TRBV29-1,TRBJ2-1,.,CSVERWGGNEQFF
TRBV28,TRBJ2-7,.,CASSSGTGVDEQYF
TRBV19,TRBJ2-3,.,CASSNRVDPDTQYF
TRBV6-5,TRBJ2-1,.,CASSIGVHGEQFF
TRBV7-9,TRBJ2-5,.,CASSTSGQGLAVQETQYF
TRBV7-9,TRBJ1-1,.,CASSPPGAGYTEAFF
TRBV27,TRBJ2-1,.,CASSSIGTSGAYNEQFF
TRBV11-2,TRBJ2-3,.,CASSLEGQGAADTQYF
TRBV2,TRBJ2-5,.,CASSEGTSGKQETQYF
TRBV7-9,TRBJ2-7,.,CASSLARGLANDEQYF
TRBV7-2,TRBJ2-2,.,CASSIDRASGNTGELFF
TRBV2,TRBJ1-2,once,CASSEGGWYGYTF
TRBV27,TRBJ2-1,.,CASSLSGIDEQFF
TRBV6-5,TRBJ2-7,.,CASSPDFPSSYEQYF
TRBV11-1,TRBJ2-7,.,CASSLVSDSSYEQYF
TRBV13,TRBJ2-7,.,CASSLGPTGEQYF
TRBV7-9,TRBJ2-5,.,CASSFVVAGLETQYF
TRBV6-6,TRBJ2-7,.,CASSLRTYYEQYF
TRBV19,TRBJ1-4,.,CASSVLGPRTNEKLFF
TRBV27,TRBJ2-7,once,CASSLGTANEQYF
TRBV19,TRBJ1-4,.,CASSSGQGDGEKLFF
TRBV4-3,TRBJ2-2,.,CASSQTSGRSGELFF
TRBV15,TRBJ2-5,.,CATSRVGSQETQYF
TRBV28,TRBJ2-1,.,CASSLVASGGAVNEQFF